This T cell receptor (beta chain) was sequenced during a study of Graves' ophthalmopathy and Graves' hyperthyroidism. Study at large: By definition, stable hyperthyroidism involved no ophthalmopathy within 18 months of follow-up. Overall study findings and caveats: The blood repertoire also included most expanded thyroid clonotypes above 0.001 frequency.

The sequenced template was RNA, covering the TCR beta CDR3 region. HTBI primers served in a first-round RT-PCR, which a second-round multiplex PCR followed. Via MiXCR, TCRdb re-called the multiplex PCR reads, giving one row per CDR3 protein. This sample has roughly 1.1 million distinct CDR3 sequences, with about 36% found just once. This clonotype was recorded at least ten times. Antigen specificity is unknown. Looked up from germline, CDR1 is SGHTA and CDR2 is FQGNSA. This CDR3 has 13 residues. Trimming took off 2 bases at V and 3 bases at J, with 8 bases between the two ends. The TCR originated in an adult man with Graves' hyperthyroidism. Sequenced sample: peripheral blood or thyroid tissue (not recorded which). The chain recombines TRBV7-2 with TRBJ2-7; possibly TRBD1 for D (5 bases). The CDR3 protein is CASSLTGNYEQYF. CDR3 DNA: TGTGCCAGCAGCTTAACAGGCAACTACGAGCAGTACTTC.